This TCR beta chain was recovered during a study of blood T cell repertoires in COVID-19. Study as a whole: Acute-phase and convalescent COVID-19 samples originated in the United States, Italy and Spain.

The trim removed 5 bases at V and 15 bases at J, leaving 10 bases unmatched. CDR3 size: 14 residues. CDR1 and CDR2 from the germline V gene are SGHTA and FQGNSA. Sequencing was performed with immunoSEQ multiplex PCR; in TCRdb, only in-frame clones are kept and a portion is missing. The table lists tens of thousands of clones, 79% of them singletons, with over 45% in the top ten. The sequencing input was peripheral blood. V is TRBV7-2 and J is TRBJ2-1; 13 bases map to TRBD2. The clonotype was recovered from a human donor in a cohort sampled during active COVID-19. Here the CDR3 DNA reads TGTGCCAGCAGCACTACTAGCGGGAGGGCCAAGGCGTTCTTC. Translation gives CASSTTSGRAKAFF.